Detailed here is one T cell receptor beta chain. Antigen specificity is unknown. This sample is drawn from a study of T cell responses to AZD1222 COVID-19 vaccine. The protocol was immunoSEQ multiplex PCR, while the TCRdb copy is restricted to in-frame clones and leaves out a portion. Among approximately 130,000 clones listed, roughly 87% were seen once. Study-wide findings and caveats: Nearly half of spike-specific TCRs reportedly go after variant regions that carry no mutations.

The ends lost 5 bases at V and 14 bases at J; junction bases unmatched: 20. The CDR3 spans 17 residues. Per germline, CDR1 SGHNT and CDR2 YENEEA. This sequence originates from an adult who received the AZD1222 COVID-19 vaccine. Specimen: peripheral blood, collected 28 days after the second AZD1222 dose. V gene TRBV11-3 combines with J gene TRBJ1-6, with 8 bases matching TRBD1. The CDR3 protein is CASSTRGGDRYPWSLHF. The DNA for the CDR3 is TGTGCCAGCAGCACTAGGGGGGGGGACAGGTATCCCTGGTCCCTCCACTTT.